The clone carrying this T cell receptor (beta chain) was seen a few times. The data are from a study of T cells in Graves' hyperthyroidism and ophthalmopathy. Study-wide context: Blood was drawn when the patient was first diagnosed and still untreated.

V was pared by 1 base and J by 7 bases, with 20 bases of the junction left unmatched. This CDR3 is built from 20 residues. Looked up from germline, CDR1 is LNHDA and CDR2 is SQIVND (reference sequence). Hyperthyroidism had been newly diagnosed in patients aged 18 to 65, and its duration was under 2 months. The study left out patients who had uncontrolled infection, other autoimmune disease, pregnancy or lactation. Out of about 10 ml of fresh peripheral blood came the PBMCs. Researchers took RNA transcripts and amplified the TCR beta CDR3 regions from them. TCR CDR3 regions were first amplified by RT-PCR with HTBI primers. Via MiXCR, TCRdb re-called the multiplex PCR reads, giving one row per CDR3 protein. The table has some 250,000 distinct CDR3 sequences, 14% to 15% seen once.

This receptor was identified in a woman in her thirties or forties with Graves' hyperthyroidism that later progressed to Graves' ophthalmopathy. V usage is TRBV19 and J usage is TRBJ2-5, with TRBD2 matching 11 bases. Sequenced sample: blood. For the CDR3, the DNA is TGTGCCAGTAGTATAGGGGCGGCGATGGGGGCTAGCGGGAGGAGTGGGACCCAGTACTTC. It codes for CASSIGAAMGASGRSGTQYF.